The 5 T cell receptor beta chains given below trace back to one sample, sequenced in a study of T cells after yellow fever vaccination. From the 5' RACE reads, TCRdb called clonotypes with MiXCR, one entry per CDR3 protein. The repertoire holds 400,000 to 650,000 distinct CDR3 sequences, with 21% as singletons. The sample was PBMCs, taken around 3 weeks after the first yellow fever vaccination. Receptors were obtained from a young man who received the YFV17D yellow fever vaccine.

This clonotype came up a few times. The rearrangement uses TRBV18 and TRBJ1-1; perhaps TRBD1 as D (6 bases). Germline CDR1 reads KGHSH; CDR2 reads LQKENI. The ends were cut back, 10 bases at V and 0 bases at J, with 12 bases in the middle. The CDR3 length is 13 residues. The CDR3 loop reads CATLKGVNTEAFF. In DNA form, the CDR3 reads TGTGCCACCCTAAAGGGGGTGAACACTGAAGCTTTCTTT.

This clonotype was detected only a few times. The chain uses TRBV15 and TRBJ2-1; a possible D gene is TRBD2 (6 bases). Germline CDR1 LNHNV, CDR2 YYDKDF (reference sequence). The CDR3 length is 16 residues. Trimming cost V 0 bases and J 9 bases, with 18 bases left between them. CDR3 nucleotide sequence: TGTGCCACCAGCAGAGAGTCTACGGGACTGGGGAGTGAGCAGTTCTTC. It is translated as CATSRESTGLGSEQFF.

This chain links TRBV7-2 with TRBJ2-4; unclear D gene. This CDR3 region has 13 residues. V was clipped by 4 bases and J by 6 bases, with 10 bases between them. Per germline, CDR1 SGHTA and CDR2 FQGNSA. The DNA for the CDR3 is TGTGCCAGCAGCTCCTCATCACGAAACATTCAGTACTTC. Translated: CASSSSSRNIQYF.

The rearrangement links TRBV3-1 to TRBJ2-3, with a tentative D call TRBD1 (6 bases). The germline V and J ends were trimmed by 4 bases and 0 bases, with 14 bases remaining between them. The CDR3 is 16 residues long. Looked up from germline, CDR1 is LGHDT and CDR2 is YNNKEL (reference sequence). CDR3 coding DNA: TGTGCCAGCAGCCCGGACAGAGCTACTAGCACAGATACGCAGTATTTT. Residues: CASSPDRATSTDTQYF.

The chain is built from TRBV5-1 and TRBJ1-4; unclear D gene. Germline lookup yields CDR1 SGHRS and CDR2 YFSETQ. V was clipped by 0 bases and J by 4 bases, with 13 bases between them. The CDR3 extends over 16 amino acids. In nucleotides, the CDR3 is TGCGCCAGCAGCTTGGGAACGAGAGCCGATAATGAAAAACTGTTTTTT. Its protein product is CASSLGTRADNEKLFF.